The present TCR beta chain was sequenced within a study of blood T cell repertoires in COVID-19. The wider study: Some COVID-19 samples were acute and others convalescent; all came from the United States, Italy and Spain. The cDNA or gDNA used as material had been derived from T cells, B-cell-depleted T cells, or PBMCs.

In the original analysis: Estimates of nucleated cell counts were drawn from the amplification of reference gene primers. Only in-frame clones appear in the TCRdb table, and some are missing; sequencing was by immunoSEQ multiplex PCR. Clone size and V and J calls were adopted from that table, with D and trimming inferred from the DNA. This sample has around 140,000 clones; roughly 84% occur once, and the top ten carry roughly two fifths. Germline V gene sequence: CDR1 SGHDN, CDR2 FVKESK. The V gene lost 2 bases and the J gene lost 7 bases, with 15 bases spanning the gap. CDR3 length: 14 residues. The sample taken for sequencing was peripheral blood. V and J are TRBV14 and TRBJ2-7; D not resolved. The sequence derives from a human donor in a cohort sampled during active COVID-19. The CDR3 region is CASSQSPVRWEQYF. DNA of the CDR3: TGTGCCAGCAGCCAATCTCCCGTCCGGTGGGAGCAGTACTTC.